The T cell receptor beta chain under discussion was sequenced for a study of monozygotic twins with inflammatory bowel disease. This CDR3 spans 15 amino acids. Germline V gene lookup returns CDR1 SGDLS and CDR2 YYNGEE. TCRdb reprocessed the 5' RACE reads; each CDR3 protein has one entry and no DNA is given. The table lists some 160,000 distinct CDR3 sequences. Sequencing was performed on blood. The chain is built from TRBV9 and TRBJ2-1; the D call of TRBD2 rests on TCRdb alone, since no DNA is present to check it. The source is a human donor with ulcerative colitis or Crohn's disease, or a healthy co-twin of an affected twin (not recorded which). CDR3 sequence: CASSVAGGLSNEQFF.